These 21 T cell receptor beta chains originate from one sample sequenced in a study of cytomegalovirus exposure and HLA in healthy donors. The PCR employed 60 Vbeta primers together with 13 Jbeta primers. Some clones are missing from TCRdb's copy, which holds only in-frame ones; the method was immunoSEQ multiplex PCR. The sample gives around 130,000 clones, approximately 80% of which show up once; about 2.7% is in the top ten. The sample taken for sequencing was PBMCs. These receptors came from a woman between 18 and 29 years old in good health and CMV-seropositive.

The chain combines TRBV5-1 with TRBJ1-2, with 7 bases identical to TRBD1. The germline V gene encodes CDR1 SGHRS and CDR2 YFSETQ. The CDR3 is 15 residues long. After removal of 1 base from V and 4 bases from J, the junction contained 7 bases not matched to a gene. The DNA of the CDR3 is TGCGCCAGCAGCTTGCAGGGGGATCGGAGCTATGGCTACACCTTC. This encodes CASSLQGDRSYGYTF.

The chain uses TRBV4-1 and TRBJ2-5; the D gene is possibly TRBD2 (7 bases). The CDR3 is 16 residues long. CDR1 is MGHRA, CDR2 YSYEKL, per germline. Trimming stripped 2 bases from V and 0 bases from J, with 13 bases between. The CDR3 DNA is TGCGCCAGCAGCCAAAATGGGGGGGCTTACCAAGAGACCCAGTACTTC. Its translation is CASSQNGGAYQETQYF.

V and J are TRBV6-5 and TRBJ1-4, with 8 bases identical to TRBD1. The CDR3 consists of 14 residues. Germline CDR1 MNHEY, CDR2 SVGAGI. J gave up 8 bases and V 5 bases, and 7 bases lay outside the gene matches. CDR3 in amino acids: CASSLDRVEEKLFF. For the CDR3, the DNA is TGTGCCAGCAGTCTGGACAGGGTGGAAGAAAAACTGTTTTTT.

This clone showed up just a few times. The V call is TRBV7-3, the J call TRBJ2-5; 9 positions match TRBD2. Germline-derived CDR1 and CDR2 are SGHTA and FQGTGA. The CDR3 is 17 amino acids. V lost 2 bases and J lost 7; bases outside the gene matches: 14. CDR3 coding DNA: TGTGCCAGCAGCTTATATCCTAGCGGGGAATATGGGGGGACCCAGTACTTC. Protein sequence: CASSLYPSGEYGGTQYF.

The V gene is TRBV4-1, the J gene TRBJ2-1, with TRBD2 identical over 10 bases. The CDR3 contains 15 residues. The germline gives CDR1 MGHRA, CDR2 YSYEKL. J was trimmed by 8 bases and V by 3 bases; bases with no gene match: 7. This CDR3 reads CASSHGSGGVYEQFF. Here the CDR3 DNA reads TGCGCCAGCAGCCATGGAAGCGGGGGGGTCTATGAGCAGTTCTTC.

This chain joins TRBV10-3 and TRBJ2-7; 7 bases agree with TRBD1. CDR1 ENHRY and CDR2 SYGVKD come from the germline V gene. This CDR3 has 14 amino acids. Trimming at V came to 2 bases and at J to 7 bases, leaving 8 bases not matched to a gene. CDR3 in amino acids: CAISEPQGRAEQYF. As DNA, the CDR3 is TGTGCCATCAGTGAGCCACAGGGGCGGGCTGAGCAGTACTTC.

The genes are TRBV5-6 and TRBJ2-7; D perhaps matches TRBD1 (6 bases). The CDR3 totals 14 residues. V lost 3 bases, J lost 2 bases, and 12 bases lay in between. Germline assignment: CDR1 SGHDT and CDR2 YYEEEE. CDR3 nucleotides: TGTGCCAGCAGCTGGGGGCAGGGACCCTACGAGCAGTACTTC. It translates to CASSWGQGPYEQYF. Full variable domain (missing parts from reference TRBV5-6 and TRBJ2-7): DAGVTQSPTHLIKTRGQQVTLRCSPKSGHDTVSWYQQALGQGPQFIFQYYEEEERQRGNFPDRFSGHQFPNYSSELNVNALLLGDSALYLCASSWGQGPYEQYFGPGTRLTVT.

The V gene is TRBV27, the J gene TRBJ2-2, with 8 bases matching TRBD2. V trimming: 5 bases; J trimming: 6 bases; junction bases outside the gene matches: 8. The CDR3 sequence is 15 residues long. Per germline, CDR1 MNHEY and CDR2 SMNVEV (reference sequence). DNA of the CDR3: TGTGCCAGCAGTCCGGGGGGGGTTTCGCCCGGGGAGCTGTTTTTT. Encoded protein: CASSPGGVSPGELFF.

V is TRBV19 and J is TRBJ1-3, with unresolved D. Trimming stripped 3 bases from V and 2 bases from J, with 14 bases between. Germline lookup yields CDR1 LNHDA and CDR2 SQIVND (reference sequence). The CDR3 covers 16 residues. The CDR3 loop is CASSIGGFNTGNTIYF. Written as DNA, the CDR3 is TGTGCCAGTAGTATTGGAGGGTTCAATACTGGAAACACCATATATTTT.

CDR3 DNA sequence: TGTGCCAGCAGTTTTGGGGGGAGAAGTACGAGCAATCAGCCCCAGCATTTT. This gives the protein CASSFGGRSTSNQPQHF. The V and J genes are TRBV28 and TRBJ1-5; weak D call: TRBD1 (5 bases). Between the trimmed V and J ends, which lost 3 bases and 1 base, there was a span of 16 bases. Germline loops: CDR1 MDHEN, CDR2 SYDVKM. The CDR3 is 17 residues long.

The V gene is TRBV2, the J gene TRBJ2-2; 9 nucleotides align to TRBD1. Unmatched junction bases numbered 3, after V lost 5 bases and J lost 2 bases. Looked up from germline, CDR1 is SNHLY and CDR2 is FYNNEI. This CDR3 region has 15 residues. The CDR3 sequence is CASSLQGANTGELFF. CDR3 coding DNA: TGTGCCAGCAGTTTACAGGGGGCTAACACCGGGGAGCTGTTTTTT.

The rearrangement uses TRBV2 and TRBJ2-1; the D gene is possibly TRBD1 (5 bases). The CDR3 is made up of 12 amino acids. Germline V lookup: CDR1 SNHLY, CDR2 FYNNEI. V was shortened by 6 bases and J by 9 bases, with 12 bases between the two germline ends. In DNA, the CDR3 is TGTGCCAGCAGCGCAGGGTTCTCTGAGCAGTTCTTC. Protein sequence: CASSAGFSEQFF.

The CDR3 sequence: CASSEWTVYSNQPQHF. The CDR3 nucleotides read TGTGCCAGCAGTGAGTGGACAGTTTATAGCAATCAGCCCCAGCATTTT. This rearrangement joins TRBV6-1 to TRBJ1-5; possibly TRBD1 for D (6 bases). The germline V and J ends were trimmed by 3 bases and 0 bases, with 12 bases remaining between them. In germline, CDR1 is MNHNS, CDR2 SASEGT. CDR3 size: 16 residues.

The V and J genes are TRBV6-6 and TRBJ1-2; 9 positions match TRBD1. The ends lost 5 bases at V and 4 bases at J; junction bases unmatched: 11. The CDR3 is 16 residues long. Looked up from germline, CDR1 is MNHNY and CDR2 is SVGAGI (reference sequence). Here the CDR3 DNA reads TGTGCCAGCAGTAAACCGGGACAGGGCCCTGGCTATGGCTACACCTTC. Its protein is CASSKPGQGPGYGYTF.

The table lists this clone with a count of one. The gene calls are TRBV5-1 and TRBJ2-7, with D tentatively TRBD2 (6 bases). The V and J ends lost 3 bases and 0 bases respectively, with 19 bases between them. Germline-derived CDR1 and CDR2 are SGHRS and YFSETQ. The length of the CDR3 is 17 residues. The CDR3 region has the DNA TGCGCCAGCAGCTCACAAGACCCCGGGACTCTCTCCTACGAGCAGTACTTC. Its translation: CASSSQDPGTLSYEQYF.

The V gene is TRBV11-2, the J gene TRBJ2-2, with D tentatively TRBD1 (6 bases). The CDR3 sequence is 15 residues long. Germline V gene sequence: CDR1 SGHAT, CDR2 FQNNGV. V was trimmed by 2 bases and J by 6 bases, leaving 13 bases between them. Written as DNA, the CDR3 is TGTGCCAGCAGCTTAAGTCATGGGGGCGCCGGGGAGCTGTTTTTT. Translation: CASSLSHGGAGELFF.

A single count supports this clone. V gene TRBV9 combines with J gene TRBJ1-1; maybe TRBD1 (6 bases). V was clipped by 0 bases and J by 1 base, with 16 bases between them. The CDR3 covers 17 residues. The germline CDR1 and CDR2 sequences are SGDLS and YYNGEE. The CDR3 nucleotides are TGTGCCAGCAGCGTAGTGGGGACACCGAGCGGGAACACTGAAGCTTTCTTT. It yields the protein CASSVVGTPSGNTEAFF.

V usage is TRBV4-1 and J usage is TRBJ2-3; D is possibly TRBD1 (6 bases). Germline values: CDR1 MGHRA, CDR2 YSYEKL. The CDR3 has 15 amino acids. Trimming took off 4 bases at V and 7 bases at J, with 18 bases between the two ends. DNA of the CDR3: TGCGCCAGCAGCCGGGACACAGGAGAGGGGAATACGCAGTATTTT. Its translation: CASSRDTGEGNTQYF.

This rearrangement joins TRBV6-5 to TRBJ2-3; 10 positions agree with TRBD2. The trim removed 4 bases at V and 4 bases at J, leaving 5 bases unmatched. The length of the CDR3 is 15 residues. CDR1 is MNHEY, CDR2 SVGAGI, per germline. CDR3 in DNA: TGTGCCAGCAGTTTCCCTAGCGGGGGTTCAGATACGCAGTATTTT. It yields the protein CASSFPSGGSDTQYF.

The V and J genes are TRBV18 and TRBJ2-5; D might be TRBD2 (6 bases). CDR3 length equals 15 residues. Germline V gives CDR1 KGHSH, CDR2 LQKENI. V was pared by 1 base and J by 2 bases, with 11 bases between. This CDR3 reads CASSPRGLTQETQYF. In DNA form, the CDR3 reads TGTGCCAGCTCACCACGCGGACTAACACAAGAGACCCAGTACTTC. Using reference TRBV18 and TRBJ2-5 for the parts outside the CDR3, the full variable domain is NAGVMQNPRHLVRRRGQEARLRCSPMKGHSHVYWYRQLPEEGLKFMVYLQKENIIDESGMPKERFSAEFPKEGPSILRIQQVVRGDSAAYFCASSPRGLTQETQYFGPGTRLLVL.

Note on this clone: Its ends do not fully match the called genes, so a read error is possible. This chain joins TRBV10-3 and TRBJ2-2, with a tentative D call TRBD2 (6 bases). Germline loops: CDR1 ENHRY, CDR2 SYGVKD. The CDR3 loop spans 16 amino acids. CDR3 sequence (DNA): TGTGCCATCAGTGATCCCGGGACGGCGAACACCGGGGGGCTGTTTTTT. This sequence encodes CAISDPGTANTGGLFF.